The 26 T cell receptor beta chains in this list originate from one sample, sequenced in a study of OX40 agonist ivuxolimab in advanced cancers. Data came from immunoSEQ multiplex PCR; TCRdb stores just in-frame clones and leaves some out. Found here are about 77,000 clones, roughly nine tenths of them singletons; the top ten hold about 5%. The sample here was CD4+ or CD8+ T cells sorted from blood, taken in a trial of the OX40 agonist ivuxolimab. The source of these receptors is an adult with an advanced solid tumor such as melanoma, head and neck, liver or kidney cancer.

The J gene is TRBJ2-5, the V gene TRBV20-1; D is unclear. Germline V CDR1 and CDR2: DFQATT, SNEGSKA (reference sequence). V was clipped by 5 bases and J by 2 bases, with 6 bases between them. This CDR3 region has 11 residues. The CDR3 loop is CSAQRQETQYF. The CDR3 DNA is TGCAGTGCTCAAAGGCAAGAGACCCAGTACTTC.

This chain joins TRBV19 and TRBJ1-2; the D gene is possibly TRBD1 (6 bases). The germline V gene has CDR1 LNHDA and CDR2 SQIVND (reference sequence). The CDR3 extends over 14 amino acids. V was pared by 3 bases and J by 3 bases, with 11 bases between. This chain's CDR3 is CASSIDAGDYGYTF. The CDR3, as DNA: TGTGCCAGTAGTATTGACGCAGGGGACTATGGCTACACCTTC.

The rearrangement joins TRBV9 to TRBJ1-1; a weak D match, TRBD1 (6 bases). CDR3 size: 15 residues. Germline CDR1 is SGDLS and CDR2 is YYNGEE. Trimming pared 5 bases from V and 1 base from J, leaving 15 bases between. The CDR3 loop is CASSPEGGRNTEAFF. For the CDR3, the DNA is TGTGCCAGCAGTCCGGAAGGGGGGAGGAACACTGAAGCTTTCTTT.

The chain has TRBV4-3 and TRBJ2-3; maybe TRBD2 (5 bases). Germline V gene lookup returns CDR1 LGHNA and CDR2 YSLEER. The length of the CDR3 is 17 residues. V dropped 0 bases and J dropped 3 bases, with 16 bases sitting between them. The CDR3 bases are TGCGCCAGCAGCCAAGATGGGGATCGGGGATTTACAGATACGCAGTATTTT. This gives the protein CASSQDGDRGFTDTQYF.

Here the CDR3 reads CASSPTGVILDEQYF. The CDR3 DNA reads as TGCGCCAGCAGCCCAACAGGGGTGATATTGGACGAGCAGTACTTC. The chain uses TRBV10-1 and TRBJ2-7; 7 nucleotides match TRBD1. The CDR3 contains 15 residues. V shed 6 bases and J 5 bases; nucleotides not matched to a gene: 13. CDR1 and CDR2 (germline): WNHNN, SYGVQD (reference sequence).

V and J are TRBV25-1 and TRBJ2-5, with D tentatively TRBD1 (6 bases). The CDR3 contains 13 residues. Germline V lookup: CDR1 MGHDK, CDR2 SYGVNS. Trimming shortened V by 3 bases and J by 4 bases, and 9 bases separated the two germline ends. The CDR3 sequence: CASSEGARETQYF. The CDR3 nucleotides read TGTGCCAGCAGTGAGGGGGCACGAGAGACCCAGTACTTC.

This rearrangement joins TRBV11-2 to TRBJ2-1; 10 bases match TRBD2. CDR3 length equals 15 residues. The V gene's germline CDR1 is SGHAT and CDR2 FQNNGV. J lost 8 bases, V lost 5 bases, and 9 bases had no gene match. CDR3 region: CASSLGLAGAHEQFF. In DNA, the CDR3 is TGTGCCAGCAGCCTCGGGCTAGCGGGAGCACATGAGCAGTTCTTC. Based on the CDR3 plus reference TRBV11-2 and TRBJ2-1, the full variable domain is EAGVAQSPRYKIIEKRQSVAFWCNPISGHATLYWYQQILGQGPKLLIQFQNNGVVDDSQLPKDRFSAERLKGVDSTLKIQPAKLEDSAVYLCASSLGLAGAHEQFFGPGTRLTVL.

A single count supports this clone. The chain combines TRBV7-2 with TRBJ2-7; D not certain. Germline V gene sequence: CDR1 SGHTA, CDR2 FQGNSA. V dropped 4 bases and J dropped 2 bases, with 12 bases sitting between them. CDR3 length: 14 residues. CDR3 bases: TGTGCCAGCAGCTCAGGCCCGCTCCCCTACGAGCAGTACTTC. Its translation is CASSSGPLPYEQYF. Looking up the rest from reference TRBV7-2 and TRBJ2-7 gives the full variable domain: GAGVSQSPSNKVTEKGKDVELRCDPISGHTALYWYRQSLGQGLEFLIYFQGNSAPDKSGLPSDRFSAERTGGSVSTLTIQRTQQEDSAVYLCASSSGPLPYEQYFGPGTRLTVT.

The chain joins TRBV11-2 to TRBJ1-5; D is unresolved. With 5 bases removed from V and 0 bases from J, the gap between germline ends came to 8 bases. The length of the CDR3 is 14 residues. Germline values: CDR1 SGHAT, CDR2 FQNNGV. The CDR3 protein is CASSKAASNQPQHF. The CDR3 DNA reads as TGTGCCAGCAGCAAAGCCGCTAGCAATCAGCCCCAGCATTTT.

The chain couples TRBV9 to TRBJ2-5, with D tentatively TRBD2 (5 bases). The DNA end favors TRBJ2-7, so the J call may be wrong. The CDR3 runs to 14 residues. Germline V gives CDR1 SGDLS, CDR2 YYNGEE. The CDR3 sequence: CASSVDGSSYEQYF. The CDR3 bases are TGTGCCAGCAGCGTAGATGGGAGCTCCTACGAGCAGTACTTC.

The chain couples TRBV11-1 to TRBJ2-5; 14 bases agree with TRBD2. The V gene end was trimmed by 6 bases and the J gene end by 5 bases; junction bases not matched to a gene: 5. The CDR3 extends over 15 amino acids. Germline-derived CDR1 and CDR2 are SGHAT and FQDESV (reference sequence). The CDR3 here is CASRKGLAGGETQYF. As DNA, the CDR3 is TGTGCCAGCAGGAAAGGACTAGCGGGAGGTGAGACCCAGTACTTC.

This chain uses TRBV7-3 with TRBJ2-2; D is possibly TRBD2 (6 bases). The CDR3 sequence is 15 residues long. Germline V gene lookup returns CDR1 SGHTA and CDR2 FQGTGA. Trimming took off 3 bases at V and 1 base at J, with 9 bases between the two ends. The CDR3 bases are TGTGCCAGCAGCTTCGGGAGAAGGAACACCGGGGAGCTGTTTTTT. Protein product: CASSFGRRNTGELFF.

The chain has TRBV29-1 and TRBJ1-3; D unresolved. Germline CDR1 SQVTM, CDR2 ANQGSEA. V was clipped by 6 bases and J by 2 bases, with 11 bases between them. This CDR3 is 13 amino acids long. The CDR3 nucleotides are TGCAGCGTCTCAGTTAAGGCTGGAAACACCATATATTTT. Translating gives CSVSVKAGNTIYF.

The rearrangement joins TRBV7-2 to TRBJ2-7, with 14 positions matching TRBD2. Trimming at V came to 5 bases and at J to 6 bases, leaving 6 bases not matched to a gene. Germline lookup yields CDR1 SGHTA and CDR2 FQGNSA. CDR3 length: 15 residues. The chain's CDR3 is CASSQTSGRASEQYF. The DNA of the CDR3 is TGTGCCAGCAGCCAGACTAGCGGGAGGGCCTCCGAGCAGTACTTC.

This chain uses TRBV19 with TRBJ2-3; possible D gene TRBD2, 6 bases. This CDR3 has 15 amino acids. Germline loops: CDR1 LNHDA, CDR2 SQIVND (reference sequence). V shed 2 bases and J shed 3 bases, with 12 bases lying between them. The CDR3 coding sequence is TGTGCCAGTAGTATATCCGGTGCGGGGACAGATACGCAGTATTTT. Its protein is CASSISGAGTDTQYF.

The V gene is TRBV28, the J gene TRBJ1-4; the match to TRBD1 covers 8 bases. Germline V CDR1 and CDR2: MDHEN, SYDVKM. This CDR3 spans 15 amino acids. V shed 5 bases and J 7 bases; nucleotides not matched to a gene: 9. CDR3 DNA: TGTGCCAGCAGTCCCCCTGGGGGGACAGGTGAAAAACTGTTTTTT. Translating gives CASSPPGGTGEKLFF.

CDR3 residues: CASSDDRGGETQYF. The CDR3 bases are TGTGCCAGCAGCGACGACAGGGGCGGAGAGACCCAGTACTTC. The chain carries TRBV5-8 and TRBJ2-5; 8 positions agree with TRBD1. Germline V gives CDR1 SGHTS, CDR2 YDEGEE. After removal of 4 bases from V and 4 bases from J, the junction contained 6 bases not matched to a gene. The CDR3 contains 14 residues.

CDR3: CAWGHRGGQPQHF. The CDR3 DNA reads as TGTGCCTGGGGACACAGGGGCGGTCAGCCCCAGCATTTT. The chain recombines TRBV30 with TRBJ1-5; 7 positions match TRBD1. This CDR3 region has 13 residues. CDR1 is GTSNPN and CDR2 is SVGIG in the germline V gene (reference sequence). The V and J ends lost 5 bases and 6 bases, in that order; junction bases with no gene match: 7.

The V and J genes are TRBV9 and TRBJ2-1; TRBD2 matches 7 bases. Germline V CDR1 and CDR2: SGDLS, YYNGEE. The CDR3 loop spans 16 amino acids. V shed 2 bases, J shed 8 bases, and the junction held 13 bases outside the gene matches. CDR3 amino acids: CASSVNGGRARDEQFF. In DNA, the CDR3 is TGTGCCAGCAGCGTGAATGGTGGGAGGGCCCGGGATGAGCAGTTCTTC.

This clone was seen just once. The chain couples TRBV25-1 to TRBJ1-5; D might be TRBD1 (6 bases). Germline-derived CDR1 and CDR2 are MGHDK and SYGVNS. This CDR3 spans 15 amino acids. Trimming removed 4 bases from V and 9 bases from J, with 19 bases in between. The CDR3, as DNA: TGTGCCAGCAGTGGTGGGGGGGGCGCGGGTCGGCCCCAGCATTTT. This gives the protein CASSGGGGAGRPQHF. Variable domain in full (rest from reference TRBV25-1 and TRBJ1-5): EADIYQTPRYLVIGTGKKITLECSQTMGHDKMYWYQQDPGMELHLIHYSYGVNSTEKGDLSSESTVSRIRTEHFPLTLESARPSHTSQYLCASSGGGGAGRPQHFGDGTRLSIL.

This clone was observed a handful of times. This chain links TRBV5-1 with TRBJ2-1, with TRBD2 matching over 8 bases. The length of the CDR3 is 15 residues. The germline V gene has CDR1 SGHRS and CDR2 YFSETQ. Trimming cost V 4 bases and J 9 bases; bases outside gene matches: 12. CDR3 sequence reads: CASSHAQRELGEQFF. Written as DNA, the CDR3 is TGCGCCAGCAGCCACGCCCAGCGGGAGCTAGGTGAGCAGTTCTTC.

J is TRBJ2-3 and V is TRBV18, with unresolved D. V dropped 5 bases and J dropped 2 bases, with 5 bases sitting between them. Per germline, CDR1 KGHSH and CDR2 LQKENI. The CDR3 consists of 12 residues. The CDR3 loop reads CASSSLTDTQYF. The CDR3 nucleotides are TGTGCCAGCTCATCCCTCACAGATACGCAGTATTTT.

The genes are TRBV4-3 and TRBJ2-5; D is unresolved. The germline V and J ends were trimmed by 1 base and 3 bases, with 9 bases remaining between them. Germline V CDR1 and CDR2: LGHNA, YSLEER. The CDR3 sequence is 14 residues long. CDR3 nucleotides: TGCGCCAGCAGCCAAGGAGTCGGAAAAGAGACCCAGTACTTC. This sequence encodes CASSQGVGKETQYF.

As for this clone: The junction departs from the called germline gene at one end, perhaps through a read error. This rearrangement joins TRBV5-8 to TRBJ2-7, with 8 bases matching TRBD2. CDR3 length: 11 residues. In germline, CDR1 is SGHTS, CDR2 YDEGEE. CDR3 sequence: CASSRLSGVLF. The DNA of the CDR3 is TGTGCCAGCAGTAGGCTTAGCGGGGTCCTCTTC.

This clone was counted a single time. The rearrangement links TRBV15 to TRBJ2-3, with D maybe TRBD1 (5 bases). The germline V and J ends were trimmed by 6 bases and 1 base, with 14 bases remaining between them. The CDR3 is 15 amino acids. Germline V gives CDR1 LNHNV, CDR2 YYDKDF (reference sequence). The CDR3 loop is CATRKPAGRTDTQYF. The CDR3 DNA reads as TGTGCCACCAGGAAGCCTGCAGGGCGCACAGATACGCAGTATTTT.

The V and J genes are TRBV5-6 and TRBJ2-3; 9 bases match TRBD2. Losses at the gene ends were 0 bases for V and 2 bases for J; bases not matched to a gene: 4. CDR1 and CDR2 (germline): SGHDT, YYEEEE. This CDR3 has 16 residues. DNA of the CDR3: TGTGCCAGCAGCTTGGGTAGCGGGGGTTACACAGATACGCAGTATTTT. This translates into CASSLGSGGYTDTQYF.